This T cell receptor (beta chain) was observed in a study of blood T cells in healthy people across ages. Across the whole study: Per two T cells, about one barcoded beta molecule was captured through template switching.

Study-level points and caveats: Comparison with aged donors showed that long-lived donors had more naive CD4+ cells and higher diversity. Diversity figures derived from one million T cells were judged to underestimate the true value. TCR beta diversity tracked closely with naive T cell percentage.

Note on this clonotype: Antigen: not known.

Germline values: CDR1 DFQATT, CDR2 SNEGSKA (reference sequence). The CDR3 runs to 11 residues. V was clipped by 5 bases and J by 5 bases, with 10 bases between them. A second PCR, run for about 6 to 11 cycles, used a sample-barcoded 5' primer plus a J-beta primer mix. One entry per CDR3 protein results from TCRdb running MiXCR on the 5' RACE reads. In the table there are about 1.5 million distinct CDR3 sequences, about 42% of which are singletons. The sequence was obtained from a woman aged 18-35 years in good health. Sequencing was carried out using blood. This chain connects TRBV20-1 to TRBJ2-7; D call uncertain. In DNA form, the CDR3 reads TGCAGTGCTTCACGATCCGACGAGCAGTACTTC. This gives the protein CSASRSDEQYF.